This T cell receptor beta chain was sequenced in a study of beta chain features in type 1 diabetes. Averaging roughly 0.12 L, one heparinised blood draw came from each individual donor. General observations from the study: All four CD4+ subsets of Type 1 diabetes patients contained TCRB CDR3s that were moderately but significantly shorter.

Expressed TCRB transcripts were sequenced because the isolated RNA had all been reverse transcribed beforehand. Naive, central memory and regulatory T cell samples averaged around 3.8 million reads. TCRdb's table, derived via immunoSEQ multiplex PCR, lists solely in-frame clones and lacks some. Of about 700,000 clones in the sample, about an eighth were seen once. There are a few counts of this clone. What it binds is unknown. The V gene's germline CDR1 is GTSNPN and CDR2 SVGIG (reference sequence). The CDR3 is 11 amino acids. The ends were cut back, 5 bases at V and 8 bases at J, with 10 bases in the middle.

The sample was naive CD4+ T cells from blood. The sequence came from a man younger than 35 with type 1 diabetes. V and J are TRBV30 and TRBJ2-1; D tentatively reads TRBD1 or TRBD2 (5 bases each). The chain's CDR3 is CAWAGSDEQFF. As DNA, the CDR3 is TGTGCCTGGGCAGGGAGCGATGAGCAGTTCTTC.